These 5 T cell receptor beta chains originate from one sample sequenced in a study of tumour-infiltrating T cells in Burkitt lymphoma. Sequenced by immunoSEQ multiplex PCR; TCRdb stores in-frame clones only, minus some. The table includes 3,700 or so clones, 15% to 20% detected once. Sequencing input: tumor tissue. Receptors originate from a human donor with Burkitt lymphoma.

This rearrangement joins TRBV19 to TRBJ2-3; no clear D. Trimming removed 5 bases from V and 1 base from J, with 4 bases in between. This CDR3 comprises 12 residues. CDR1 is LNHDA, CDR2 SQIVND, per germline (reference sequence). Here the CDR3 DNA reads TGTGCCAGTAGTTGGGGCACAGATACGCAGTATTTT. The encoded protein is CASSWGTDTQYF.

V gene TRBV9 combines with J gene TRBJ2-7, with 10 bases matching TRBD1. CDR3 length equals 14 residues. The J segment lost 2 bases and the V segment lost 4 bases, leaving 3 bases of the junction unmatched. Germline CDR1 is SGDLS and CDR2 is YYNGEE. CDR3 bases: TGTGCCAGCAGCCGAGGACAGGGGGCCTACGAGCAGTACTTC. Translated: CASSRGQGAYEQYF.

The chain has TRBV19 and TRBJ2-5; D is undetermined. V lost 3 bases and J 1 base, leaving 6 bases between the germline ends. This CDR3 is 13 amino acids long. Germline V lookup: CDR1 LNHDA, CDR2 SQIVND (reference sequence). The CDR3 is CASSMSSQETQYF. The CDR3 region has the DNA TGTGCCAGTAGTATGTCTTCCCAAGAGACCCAGTACTTC.

CDR3 residues: CASRVETEGHGYTF. The CDR3 bases are TGTGCCAGCAGAGTGGAGACAGAGGGGCATGGCTACACCTTC. This sequence joins TRBV6-1 and TRBJ1-2; weak D call: TRBD1 (5 bases). V dropped 6 bases and J dropped 6 bases, with 17 bases sitting between them. Germline assignment: CDR1 MNHNS and CDR2 SASEGT. The CDR3 extends over 14 amino acids.

There are a few counts of this clone. This sequence joins TRBV7-6 and TRBJ1-1; D is perhaps TRBD1 (6 bases). V shed 2 bases and J shed 0 bases, with 13 bases lying between them. Looked up from germline, CDR1 is SGHVS and CDR2 is FNYEAQ. The CDR3 consists of 16 residues. The DNA for the CDR3 is TGTGCCAGCAGCTTACGGCAGGGGAATTTGAACACTGAAGCTTTCTTT. Its translation: CASSLRQGNLNTEAFF.